Only one count was recorded for the clone carrying this T cell receptor (beta chain). The sample originates from a study of blood T cell repertoires in COVID-19. At the level of the study: Collection of acute and convalescent COVID-19 samples took place in the United States, Italy and Spain. PBMCs, B-cell-depleted T cells, or T cells were the source of the cDNA or gDNA that made up the material.

Per the germline V gene, CDR1 is SGHNT and CDR2 is YYREEE (reference sequence). The V gene end was trimmed by 4 bases and the J gene end by 7 bases; junction bases not matched to a gene: 16. The CDR3 extends over 16 amino acids. Per the authors' pipeline: It was from reference gene primer amplification that nucleated cell counts were estimated. Measured with immunoSEQ multiplex PCR; TCRdb has only the in-frame clones, and not every one. V and J calls and clone size follow that table, whereas D and trimming were derived from the DNA. The table has about 240,000 clones, 82% seen once; the top ten hold less than 3.5%.

The clonotype was recovered from a woman aged 18-29 years with acute or convalescent COVID-19. Sequenced input: peripheral blood. This chain uses TRBV5-4 with TRBJ2-5; TRBD2 matches at 7 bases. CDR3 loop: CASSRDGTTTGGTQYF. CDR3 nucleotide sequence: TGTGCCAGCAGCAGAGATGGGACTACCACTGGCGGGACCCAGTACTTC.